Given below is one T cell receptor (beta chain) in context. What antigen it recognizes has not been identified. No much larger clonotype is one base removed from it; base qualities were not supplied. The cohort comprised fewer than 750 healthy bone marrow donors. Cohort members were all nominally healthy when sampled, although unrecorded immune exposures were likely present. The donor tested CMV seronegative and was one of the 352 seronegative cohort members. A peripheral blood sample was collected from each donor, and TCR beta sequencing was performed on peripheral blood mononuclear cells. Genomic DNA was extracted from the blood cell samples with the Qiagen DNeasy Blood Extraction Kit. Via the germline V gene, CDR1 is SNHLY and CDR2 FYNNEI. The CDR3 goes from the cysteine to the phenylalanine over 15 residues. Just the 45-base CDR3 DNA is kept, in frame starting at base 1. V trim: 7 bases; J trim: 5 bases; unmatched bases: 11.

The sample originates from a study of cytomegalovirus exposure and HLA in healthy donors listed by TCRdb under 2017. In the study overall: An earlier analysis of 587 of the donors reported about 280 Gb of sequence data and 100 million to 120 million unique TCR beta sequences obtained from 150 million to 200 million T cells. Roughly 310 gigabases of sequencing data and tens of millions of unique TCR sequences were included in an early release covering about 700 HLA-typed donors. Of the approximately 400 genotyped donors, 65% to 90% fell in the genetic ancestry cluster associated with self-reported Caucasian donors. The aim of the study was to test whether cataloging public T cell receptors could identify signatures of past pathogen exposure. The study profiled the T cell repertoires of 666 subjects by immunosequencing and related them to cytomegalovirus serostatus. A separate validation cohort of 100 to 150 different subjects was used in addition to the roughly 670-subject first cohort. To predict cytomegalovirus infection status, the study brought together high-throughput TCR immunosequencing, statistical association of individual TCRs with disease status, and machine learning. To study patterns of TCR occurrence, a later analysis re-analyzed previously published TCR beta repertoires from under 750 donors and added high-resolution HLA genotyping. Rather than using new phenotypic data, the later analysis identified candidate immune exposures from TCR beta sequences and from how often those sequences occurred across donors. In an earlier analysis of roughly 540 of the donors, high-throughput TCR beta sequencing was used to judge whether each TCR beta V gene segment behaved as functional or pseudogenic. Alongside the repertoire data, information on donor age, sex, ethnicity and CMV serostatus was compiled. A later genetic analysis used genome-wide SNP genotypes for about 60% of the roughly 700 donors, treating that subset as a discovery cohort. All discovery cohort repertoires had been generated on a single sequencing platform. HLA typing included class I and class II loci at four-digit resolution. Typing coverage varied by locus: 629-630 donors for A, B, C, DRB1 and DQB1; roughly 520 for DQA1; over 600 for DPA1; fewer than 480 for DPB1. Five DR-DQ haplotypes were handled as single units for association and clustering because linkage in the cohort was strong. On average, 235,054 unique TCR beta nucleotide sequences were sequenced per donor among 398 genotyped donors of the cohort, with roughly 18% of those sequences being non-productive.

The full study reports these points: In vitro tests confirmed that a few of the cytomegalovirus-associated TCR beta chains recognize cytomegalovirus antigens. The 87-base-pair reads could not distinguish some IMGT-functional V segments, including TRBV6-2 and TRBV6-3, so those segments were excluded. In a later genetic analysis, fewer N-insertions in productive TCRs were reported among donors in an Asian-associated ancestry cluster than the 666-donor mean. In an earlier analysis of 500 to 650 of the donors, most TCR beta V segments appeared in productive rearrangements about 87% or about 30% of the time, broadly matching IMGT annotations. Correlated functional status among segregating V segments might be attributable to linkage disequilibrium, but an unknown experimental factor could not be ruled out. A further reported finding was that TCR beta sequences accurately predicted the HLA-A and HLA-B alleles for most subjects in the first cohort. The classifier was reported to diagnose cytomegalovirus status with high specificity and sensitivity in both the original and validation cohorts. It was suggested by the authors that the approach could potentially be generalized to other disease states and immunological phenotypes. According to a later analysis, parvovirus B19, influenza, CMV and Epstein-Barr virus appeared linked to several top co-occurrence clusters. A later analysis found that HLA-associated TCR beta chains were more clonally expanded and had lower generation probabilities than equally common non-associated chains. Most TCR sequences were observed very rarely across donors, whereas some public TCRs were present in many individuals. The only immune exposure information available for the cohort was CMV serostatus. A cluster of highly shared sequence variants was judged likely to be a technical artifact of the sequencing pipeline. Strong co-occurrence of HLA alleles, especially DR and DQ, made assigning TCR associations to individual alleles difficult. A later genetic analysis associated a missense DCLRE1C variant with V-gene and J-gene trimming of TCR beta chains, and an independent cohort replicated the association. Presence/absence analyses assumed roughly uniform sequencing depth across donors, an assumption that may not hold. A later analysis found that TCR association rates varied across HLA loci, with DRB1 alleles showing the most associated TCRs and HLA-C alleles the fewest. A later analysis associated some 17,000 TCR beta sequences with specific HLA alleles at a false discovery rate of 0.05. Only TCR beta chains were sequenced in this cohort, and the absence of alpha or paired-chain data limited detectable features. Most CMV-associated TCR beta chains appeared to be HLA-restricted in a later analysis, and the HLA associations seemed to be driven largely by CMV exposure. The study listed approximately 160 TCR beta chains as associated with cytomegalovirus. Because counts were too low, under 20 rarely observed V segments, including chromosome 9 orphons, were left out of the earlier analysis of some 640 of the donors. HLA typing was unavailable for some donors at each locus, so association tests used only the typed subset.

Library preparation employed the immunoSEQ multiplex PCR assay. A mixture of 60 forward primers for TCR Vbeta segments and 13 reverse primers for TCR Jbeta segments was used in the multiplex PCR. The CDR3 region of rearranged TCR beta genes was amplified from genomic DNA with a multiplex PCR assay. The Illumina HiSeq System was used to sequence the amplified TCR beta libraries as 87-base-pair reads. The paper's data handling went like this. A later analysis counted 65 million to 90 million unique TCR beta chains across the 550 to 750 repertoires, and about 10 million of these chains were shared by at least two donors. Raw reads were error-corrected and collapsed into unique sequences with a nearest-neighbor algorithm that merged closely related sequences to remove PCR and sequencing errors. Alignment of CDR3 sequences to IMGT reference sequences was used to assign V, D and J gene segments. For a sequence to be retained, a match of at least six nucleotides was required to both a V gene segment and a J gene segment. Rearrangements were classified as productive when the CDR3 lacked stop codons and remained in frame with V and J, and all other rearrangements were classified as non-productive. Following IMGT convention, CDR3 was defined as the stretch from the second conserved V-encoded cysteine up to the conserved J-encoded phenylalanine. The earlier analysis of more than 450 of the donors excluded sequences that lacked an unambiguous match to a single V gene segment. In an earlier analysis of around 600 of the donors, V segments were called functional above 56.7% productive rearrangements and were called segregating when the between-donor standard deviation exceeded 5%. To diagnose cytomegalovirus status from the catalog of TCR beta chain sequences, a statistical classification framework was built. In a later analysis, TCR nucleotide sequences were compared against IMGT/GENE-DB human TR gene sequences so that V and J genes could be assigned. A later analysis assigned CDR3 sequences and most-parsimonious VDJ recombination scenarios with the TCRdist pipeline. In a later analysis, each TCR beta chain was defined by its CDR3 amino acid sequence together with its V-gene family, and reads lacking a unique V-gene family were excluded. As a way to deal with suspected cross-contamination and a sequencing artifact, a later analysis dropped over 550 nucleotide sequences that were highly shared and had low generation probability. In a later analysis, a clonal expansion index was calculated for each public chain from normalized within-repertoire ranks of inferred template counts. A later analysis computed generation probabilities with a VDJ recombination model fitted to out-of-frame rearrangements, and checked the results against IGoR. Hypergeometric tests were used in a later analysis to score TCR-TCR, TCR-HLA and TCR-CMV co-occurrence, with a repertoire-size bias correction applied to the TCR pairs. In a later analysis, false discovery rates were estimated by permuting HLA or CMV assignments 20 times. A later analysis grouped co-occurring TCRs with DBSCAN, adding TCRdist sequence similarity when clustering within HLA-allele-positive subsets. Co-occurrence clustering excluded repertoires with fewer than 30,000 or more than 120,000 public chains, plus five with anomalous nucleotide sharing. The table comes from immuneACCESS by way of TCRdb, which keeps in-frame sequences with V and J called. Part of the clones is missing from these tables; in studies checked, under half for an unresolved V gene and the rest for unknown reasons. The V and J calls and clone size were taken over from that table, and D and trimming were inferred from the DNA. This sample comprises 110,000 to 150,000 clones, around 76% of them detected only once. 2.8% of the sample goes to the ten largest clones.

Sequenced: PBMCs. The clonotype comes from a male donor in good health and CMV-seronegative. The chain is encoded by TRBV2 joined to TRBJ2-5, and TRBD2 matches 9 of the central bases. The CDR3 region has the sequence CASKFTSGPGETQYF. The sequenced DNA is TGTGCCAGCAAATTTACTAGCGGGCCAGGGGAGACCCAGTACTTC. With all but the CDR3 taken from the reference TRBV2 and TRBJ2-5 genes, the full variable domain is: EPEVTQTPSHQVTQMGQEVILRCVPISNHLYFYWYRQILGQKVEFLVSFYNNEISEKSEIFDDQFSVERPDGSNFTLKIRSTKLEDSAMYFCASKFTSGPGETQYFGPGTRLLVL.